One sample yielded the 2 T cell receptor beta chains listed below, sequenced in a study of PD-1 blockade in classical Hodgkin lymphoma. Noted time point: cycle 4 day 1 (C4D1), after six to seven weeks of nivolumab. Autologous stem cell transplantation was followed by relapse in every patient, and brentuximab vedotin exposure varied. PBMCs were thawed, and CD8+ T cells were then isolated from them by magnetic negative selection. Sequenced by immunoSEQ multiplex PCR; TCRdb stores in-frame clones only, minus some. The sample lists 2,500 to 3,500 clones, roughly 79% occurring once. The sequencing here drew on CD8+ T cells from blood, taken before the fourth cycle of nivolumab. These receptors were obtained from a human donor with classical Hodgkin lymphoma.

CDR3 bases: TGTGCCAGCAGCTTTACAGGGGGCATGAACACTGAAGCTTTCTTT. It translates to CASSFTGGMNTEAFF. The V call is TRBV7-3, the J call TRBJ1-1; TRBD1 matches 9 bases. The J segment lost 0 bases and the V segment lost 3 bases, leaving 2 bases of the junction unmatched. CDR1 and CDR2 from the germline V gene are SGHTA and FQGTGA. This CDR3 contains 15 residues.

This clone was found a few times. The chain links TRBV10-3 to TRBJ2-2, with TRBD2 matching over 14 bases. After removal of 6 bases from V and 3 bases from J, the junction contained 3 bases not matched to a gene. This CDR3 is built from 16 residues. CDR1 and CDR2 (germline): ENHRY, SYGVKD. The CDR3 spells CAIRRGLAGDTGELFF. The CDR3 DNA follows: TGTGCCATCAGACGGGGACTAGCGGGAGACACCGGGGAGCTGTTTTTT.